These 5 T cell receptor beta chains share one sample of origin, sequenced in a study of shared clonotypes between healthy human individuals. Naive CD8 cells lacked CD45RO and underwent positive selection for CCR7, leaving out terminally differentiated effector memory CD45RA+ cells. The method was immunoSEQ multiplex PCR; TCRdb's version includes in-frame clones alone and lacks a portion of them. The sample shows hundreds of thousands of clones, approximately 95% of them seen only once. Sequenced: naive CD8+ T cells sorted from blood. These receptors were taken from a woman in her 30s in good health.

This chain joins TRBV7-8 and TRBJ1-5, with D tentatively TRBD1 (5 bases). The CDR3 extends over 15 amino acids. Germline V gene data show CDR1 as SGHVS and CDR2 as FQNEAQ. Trimming left V 3 bases short and J 3 bases short, with 12 bases between. The CDR3: CASSLSWGVNQPQHF. CDR3 in DNA: TGTGCCAGCAGCTTGTCCTGGGGGGTCAATCAGCCCCAGCATTTT. Full variable domain (remainder filled in from reference TRBV7-8 and TRBJ1-5): GAGVSQSPRYKVAKRGQDVALRCDPISGHVSLFWYQQALGQGPEFLTYFQNEAQLDKSGLPSDRFFAERPEGSVSTLKIQRTQQEDSAVYLCASSLSWGVNQPQHFGDGTRLSIL.

The genes are TRBV27 and TRBJ1-5; D not certain. CDR1 and CDR2 (germline): MNHEY, SMNVEV (reference sequence). CDR3 length equals 15 residues. V was clipped by 6 bases and J by 0 bases, with 12 bases between them. CDR3 nucleotide sequence: TGTGCCAGCAGATACACAGAGAATAGCAATCAGCCCCAGCATTTT. Protein: CASRYTENSNQPQHF.

V and J are TRBV28 and TRBJ2-5; TRBD1 is a possible D gene (6 bases). Germline V gene data show CDR1 as MDHEN and CDR2 as SYDVKM. The V and J ends lost 8 bases and 1 base respectively, with 8 bases between them. The CDR3 is made up of 12 amino acids. CDR3 region: CASLQGQETQYF. The CDR3, as DNA: TGTGCCAGCCTACAGGGCCAAGAGACCCAGTACTTC.

The gene calls are TRBV16 and TRBJ2-7; 14 bases fit TRBD2. The CDR3 totals 15 residues. Germline CDR1 reads KGHSY; CDR2 reads FQNENV. The trim removed 5 bases at V and 3 bases at J, leaving 3 bases unmatched. In nucleotides, the CDR3 is TGTGCCAGCAGCTGGGGACTAGCGGGAGACTACGAGCAGTACTTC. This sequence encodes CASSWGLAGDYEQYF.

V and J are TRBV27 and TRBJ2-7; 7 positions match TRBD2. CDR3 length: 11 amino acids. CDR1 and CDR2 (germline): MNHEY, SMNVEV (reference sequence). V shed 9 bases and J 3 bases; nucleotides not matched to a gene: 2. The CDR3 reads CASWGGYEQYF. The CDR3 DNA is TGTGCCAGTTGGGGGGGCTACGAGCAGTACTTC.